This TCR beta chain was profiled in a study of shared clonotypes between healthy human individuals. This clone was recorded only once. Samples underwent the assay at deep level. Some clones are missing from TCRdb's copy, which holds only in-frame ones; the method was immunoSEQ multiplex PCR. The sample lists 2,500,000 or so clones, roughly 93% occurring once. CDR3 size: 15 residues. V lost 4 bases and J lost 6; bases outside the gene matches: 7. Germline lookup yields CDR1 SNHLY and CDR2 FYNNEI. The rearrangement uses TRBV2 and TRBJ1-5; 9 bases align to TRBD1. Sequencing was performed on naive CD4+ T cells from PBMCs. Subset meaning: CD45RA+ positively selected. The sequence came from a man younger than 35 in good health. Some clones in this sample may be carry-over from other donors' samples. CDR3 DNA sequence: TGTGCCAGCAGTGTCTCCGGGACAGGGTTTCAGCCCCAGCATTTT. Translating gives CASSVSGTGFQPQHF.